Below are 19 T cell receptor beta chains sequenced from a single sample in a study of T-cell reconstitution after alpha-beta-depleted transplantation in children (dated by TCRdb to the mid-2010s). The library was built by means of PCR. Reads for this sample came from an Illumina HiSeq 2500. TCR libraries were prepared with molecular barcoding, using unique molecular identifiers to normalize TCRbeta repertoire quantification. TCRdb reworked the public reads: Q25 trimming with fastp, MiXCR clone assembly, productive beta chains retained. Under each unique CDR3 protein, matching rows form one entry showing the most common genes and DNA. This sample is represented by roughly 350,000 distinct CDR3 sequences; around a tenth of them were singletons. The top ten constitute under 3% of the sample. This specimen consisted of PBMCs from the stem cell graft donor, obtained from the stem cell graft. These receptor sequences come from a human donor who donated a stem cell graft to a child with acute lymphoblastic leukemia.

V gene TRBV21-1 combines with J gene TRBJ2-1; the D call TRBD2 from the table was never checked on the DNA. TRBV21-1 is shown as a pseudogene. The CDR3 extends over 17 amino acids. CDR3: CASSARNAVSSYNEQFF. CDR3 DNA: TGTGCCAGCAGCGCTAGGAATGCGGTGAGCTCCTACAATGAGCAGTTCTTC.

This clonotype has more than one count but fewer than ten. The chain recombines TRBV27 with TRBJ2-7; no clear D gene. The CDR3 runs to 16 residues. Germline CDR1 MNHEY, CDR2 SMNVEV (reference sequence). Trimming removed 5 bases from V and 3 bases from J, with 20 bases in between. Here the CDR3 DNA reads TGTGCCAGCAGTCCCCCCCCGCCACCTGGTTACTACGAGCAGTACTTC. Translation gives CASSPPPPPGYYEQYF.

This chain joins TRBV28 and TRBJ2-3; D may be TRBD1 or TRBD2 (5 bases each). Per germline, CDR1 MDHEN and CDR2 SYDVKM. Deletions cut 6 bases from V and 4 bases from J, with 26 bases between. The length of the CDR3 is 18 residues. CDR3 loop: CASSLGVIASQGPDTQYF. CDR3 coding DNA: TGTGCCAGCAGCTTAGGGGTTATAGCGTCTCAGGGCCCAGATACGCAGTATTTT.

The gene calls are TRBV18 and TRBJ1-1, with D maybe TRBD1 (5 bases). The CDR3 consists of 14 residues. Germline CDR1 KGHSH, CDR2 LQKENI. Trimming removed 2 bases from V and 5 bases from J, with 12 bases in between. CDR3 sequence reads: CASSPARAGTEAFF. The CDR3 region has the DNA TGTGCCAGCTCACCAGCCAGGGCGGGGACTGAAGCTTTCTTT.

The V and J genes are TRBV9 and TRBJ1-5; D gene ambiguous. V gave up 0 bases and J gave up 9 bases, with 10 bases separating them. Germline V gene data show CDR1 as SGDLS and CDR2 as YYNGEE. This CDR3 is built from 13 residues. The CDR3: CASSVGADPPQHF. The CDR3 region has the DNA TGTGCCAGCAGCGTAGGGGCCGACCCGCCCCAGCATTTT. Filled out from reference TRBV9 and TRBJ1-5, the complete variable domain reads DSGVTQTPKHLITATGQRVTLRCSPRSGDLSVYWYQQSLDQGLQFLIQYYNGEERAKGNILERFSAQQFPDLHSELNLSSLELGDSALYFCASSVGADPPQHFGDGTRLSIL.

The chain is built from TRBV18 and TRBJ2-5; 7 bases fit TRBD2. CDR1 and CDR2 from the germline V gene are KGHSH and LQKENI. Germline trimming cut 4 bases from V and 2 bases from J; bases unmatched to any gene: 4. This CDR3 contains 14 residues. The CDR3, as DNA: TGTGCCAGCTCACGAGGAGCGGGACAAGAGACCCAGTACTTC. Its translation: CASSRGAGQETQYF.

This clonotype was seen repeatedly, ten times or more. The J gene is TRBJ2-3, the V gene TRBV7-6; D is unclear. Germline V CDR1 and CDR2: SGHVS, FNYEAQ. V gave up 5 bases and J gave up 5 bases, with 20 bases separating them. CDR3 length: 16 amino acids. Written as DNA, the CDR3 is TGTGCCAGCAGCCCAAGAAAACTGGGTTGGGGAGATACGCAGTATTTT. Translating gives CASSPRKLGWGDTQYF.

In this sample, this clonotype turned up a few times. This chain links TRBV27 with TRBJ1-5; 8 positions match TRBD1. Trimming took 7 bases from V and 6 from J; bases not matched to a gene: 5. The CDR3 covers 13 residues. Germline loops: CDR1 MNHEY, CDR2 SMNVEV (reference sequence). CDR3 in DNA: TGTGCCAGCATGGACAGGGACGGTCAGCCCCAGCATTTT. Protein product: CASMDRDGQPQHF.

CDR3 in DNA: TGTGCCAGTGCTAGCGGCAACCAAGAGACCCAGTACTTC. Translating it yields CASASGNQETQYF. V and J are TRBV6-6 and TRBJ2-5; the match to TRBD2 covers 7 bases. Trimming removed 9 bases from V and 0 bases from J; junction bases left unmatched: 4. Per germline, CDR1 MNHNY and CDR2 SVGAGI (reference sequence). The CDR3 sequence is 13 residues long.

This clonotype was observed a few times. CDR3 nucleotide sequence: TGTGCCAGCAGTTACTCGATCGGCGCAAGGAGCGAGCAGTACTTC. Translating it yields CASSYSIGARSEQYF. The genes are TRBV6-2 or TRBV6-3 and TRBJ2-7; the D is unclear. With 0 bases removed from V and 6 bases from J, the gap between germline ends came to 15 bases. CDR1 is MNHEY, CDR2 SVGEGT, per germline. CDR3 length: 15 amino acids.

This rearrangement joins TRBV4-3 to TRBJ2-3; D unclear. Deletions cut 1 base from V and 0 bases from J, with 11 bases between. This CDR3 has 16 amino acids. Looked up from germline, CDR1 is LGHNA and CDR2 is YSLEER. CDR3 amino acids: CASSQVDGVSTDTQYF. The CDR3 DNA reads as TGCGCCAGCAGCCAAGTTGATGGGGTTAGCACAGATACGCAGTATTTT.

This clonotype was recorded a few times. V and J are TRBV20-1 and TRBJ2-7; D possibly uses TRBD1 or TRBD2 (5 bases each). The ends were cut back, 0 bases at V and 2 bases at J, with 11 bases in the middle. Germline loops: CDR1 DFQATT, CDR2 SNEGSKA (reference sequence). CDR3 length equals 14 residues. The CDR3 is CSARDGTAPYEQYF. CDR3 in DNA: TGCAGTGCTAGAGATGGGACGGCGCCCTACGAGCAGTACTTC.

This clonotype was observed a handful of times. This rearrangement joins TRBV7-2 to TRBJ2-6; D gene uncertain. The CDR3 has 16 residues. V gave up 0 bases and J gave up 3 bases, with 9 bases separating them. Germline CDR1 SGHTA, CDR2 FQGNSA. The CDR3 DNA reads as TGTGCCAGCAGCTTAGCCACAGCATTTGGGGCCAACGTCCTGACTTTC. This translates into CASSLATAFGANVLTF.

The chain joins TRBV27 to TRBJ1-1, with D hard to call. This CDR3 is 15 amino acids long. Germline lookup yields CDR1 MNHEY and CDR2 SMNVEV (reference sequence). V gave up 3 bases and J gave up 4 bases, with 15 bases separating them. The CDR3: CASSFRGLGSTEAFF. The CDR3 DNA reads as TGTGCCAGCAGTTTTAGAGGCCTAGGTAGCACTGAAGCTTTCTTT.

V is TRBV24-1 and J is TRBJ2-1; 12 bases line up with TRBD2. Trimming cost V 0 bases and J 6 bases; bases outside gene matches: 5. Per germline, CDR1 KGHDR and CDR2 SFDVKD. The CDR3 totals 17 residues. The CDR3 reads CATSDLALAGGVNEQFF. The CDR3 DNA follows: TGTGCCACCAGTGATTTGGCGCTAGCGGGAGGGGTCAATGAGCAGTTCTTC.

This clonotype was counted many times. The J gene is TRBJ1-1, the V gene TRBV5-1, with 8 bases aligning to TRBD1. V dropped 3 bases and J dropped 3; count of bases not matched to a gene: 10. Germline CDR1 is SGHRS and CDR2 is YFSETQ. The CDR3 covers 16 residues. The CDR3: CASSWGQEIGDTEAFF. The CDR3 DNA sequence: TGCGCCAGCAGCTGGGGACAGGAGATTGGGGACACTGAAGCTTTCTTT.

The V call is TRBV12-3 or TRBV12-4, the J call TRBJ1-1, with unresolved D. V lost 7 bases, J lost 2 bases, and 14 bases lay in between. This CDR3 contains 14 residues. CDR3: CASTSRRLNTEAFF. In DNA, the CDR3 is TGTGCCAGCACCTCCAGGCGCCTAAACACTGAAGCTTTCTTT.

In this sample, this clonotype turned up a few times. The rearrangement links TRBV6-2 or TRBV6-3 to TRBJ1-1; 10 bases line up with TRBD1. CDR3 length: 17 amino acids. With 6 bases clipped from V and 2 bases from J, the junction kept 12 bases outside the gene matches. Germline lookup yields CDR1 MNHEY and CDR2 SVGEGT. CDR3: CASSPVRDRGTNTEAFF. In DNA, the CDR3 is TGTGCCAGCAGCCCAGTCCGGGACAGGGGAACAAACACTGAAGCTTTCTTT.

The gene calls are TRBV5-6 and TRBJ2-1; the D gene is possibly TRBD2 (5 bases). The CDR3 has 15 amino acids. Trimming left V 0 bases short and J 8 bases short, with 15 bases between. CDR1 and CDR2 from the germline V gene are SGHDT and YYEEEE. The CDR3 coding sequence is TGTGCCAGCAGCTTGGGGGCTAGCCGTCCCGATGAGCAGTTCTTC. Its protein product is CASSLGASRPDEQFF.